What follows is one T cell receptor (beta chain) and its context. This sample is drawn from a study of radiotherapy plus CTLA-4 blockade in lung cancer. Data came from immunoSEQ multiplex PCR; TCRdb stores just in-frame clones and leaves some out. The table has some 77,000 clones, approximately 84% seen once; the top ten hold more than 2%. This sample comprised peripheral blood, obtained from a patient treated with radiotherapy plus ipilimumab. The receptor comes from a human donor with non-small cell lung cancer who had a partial response to radiotherapy plus ipilimumab.

CDR3 protein: CASGTSGANEQFF. In DNA, the CDR3 is TGTGCCAGCGGGACTAGCGGGGCCAATGAGCAGTTCTTC. This rearrangement joins TRBV6-6 to TRBJ2-1; 13 positions agree with TRBD2. Looked up from germline, CDR1 is MNHNY and CDR2 is SVGAGI (reference sequence). This CDR3 spans 13 amino acids. V lost 8 bases to trimming and J lost 6 bases; unmatched junction nucleotides: 1.